This T cell receptor beta chain was identified in a study of memory B cells and T cells in multiple sclerosis (dated by TCRdb to 2016 to 2018). In the study overall: In multiple sclerosis patients, the study set the TCR beta repertoires of autoproliferating peripheral T cells against those of T cells infiltrating brain lesions. Two multiple sclerosis patients, for whom either brain lesions at autopsy or brain-infiltrating cells from biopsy were available, were included in TCR sequencing.

Using the immunoSEQ Platform, TCRbeta CDR3 regions were amplified from extracted genomic DNA. Multiplex PCR, high-throughput sequencing and a vendor bioinformatics pipeline were brought together in the immunoSEQ assay. For the original study's pipeline: Non-productive sequences and CDR3s shorter than 4 amino acids were excluded, and clonotype frequencies were recalculated for each sample. In immunoSEQ Analyzer 2.0, shared clonotypes were identified as those with identical CDR3 amino acid, V gene and J gene sequences. To normalize repertoire overlap, the number of shared clonotypes was divided by the product of the two clone-set sizes and multiplied by 1000 to give arbitrary units. TCRdb took over this immuneACCESS table, retaining in-frame rearrangements with V and J assigned. Such tables are incomplete; in checked studies, under half of the missing clones stem from an unresolved V gene, and the remainder is unexplained. The V and J calls and clone size were taken over from that table, and D and trimming were inferred from the DNA. Recorded for this sample are some 7,900 clones; around 58% of them occurred a single time. Clones ranked in the top ten supply roughly a third of the sample.

Before use, PBMCs were isolated by Ficoll density gradient centrifugation and cryopreserved. Trimming costs V 5 bases and J 4 bases, and their ends lie 15 bases apart. The CDR3 sequence holds 14 residues, the cysteine and phenylalanine included. Only the CDR3 region is kept as DNA, spanning 42 bases read in frame from base 1. CDR1 and CDR2 are drawn from the germline V gene (reference sequence): LNHDA, SQIVND. Study-wide findings and limitations: Clone-set sizes differed between compartments, which influenced counts of shared clonotypes and required normalization.

Turning to this clone: The target of this receptor is not known. No quality values exist for individual bases; no much larger clone is one base distant.

The sequenced material came from memory (CD45RO+) CD8+ T cells from blood. This specimen's cell subset or site label, interpreted: CD45RO+ memory T cells sorted from peripheral blood. The sequence derives from a human donor with multiple sclerosis. Recombination connected TRBV19 to TRBJ2-7; TRBD2 is a possible D gene, resting on 6 matching bases. The bases are TGTGCCAGTAGTCCCCCGGGACGGGGGTACGAGCAGTACTTC. The encoded protein is CASSPPGRGYEQYF.